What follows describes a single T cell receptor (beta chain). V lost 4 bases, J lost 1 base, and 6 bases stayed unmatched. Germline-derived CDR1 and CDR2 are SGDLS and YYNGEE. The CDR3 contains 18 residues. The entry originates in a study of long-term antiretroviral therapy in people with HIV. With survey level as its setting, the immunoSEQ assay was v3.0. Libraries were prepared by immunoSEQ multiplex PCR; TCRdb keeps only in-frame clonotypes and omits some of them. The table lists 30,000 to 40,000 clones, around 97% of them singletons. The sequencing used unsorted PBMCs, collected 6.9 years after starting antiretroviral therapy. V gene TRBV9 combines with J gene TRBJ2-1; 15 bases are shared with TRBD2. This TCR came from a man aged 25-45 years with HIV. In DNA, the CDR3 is TGTGCCAGCAGCTCTCCGGGACTAGCGGGAGGATCCTACAATGAGCAGTTCTTC. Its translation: CASSSPGLAGGSYNEQFF.